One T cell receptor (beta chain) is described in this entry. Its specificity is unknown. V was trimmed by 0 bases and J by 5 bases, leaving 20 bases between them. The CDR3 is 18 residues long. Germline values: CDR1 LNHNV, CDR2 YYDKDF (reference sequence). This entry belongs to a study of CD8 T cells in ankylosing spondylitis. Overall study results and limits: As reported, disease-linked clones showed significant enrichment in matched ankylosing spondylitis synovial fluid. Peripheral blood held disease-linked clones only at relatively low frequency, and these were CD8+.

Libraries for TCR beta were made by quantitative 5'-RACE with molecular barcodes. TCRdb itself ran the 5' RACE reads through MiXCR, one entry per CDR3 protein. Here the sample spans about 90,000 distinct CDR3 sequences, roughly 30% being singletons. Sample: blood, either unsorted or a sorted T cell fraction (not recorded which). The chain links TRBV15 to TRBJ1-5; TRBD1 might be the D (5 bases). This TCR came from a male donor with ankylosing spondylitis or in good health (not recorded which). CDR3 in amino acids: CATSRELRTLRGHQPQHF. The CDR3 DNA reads TGTGCCACCAGCAGAGAACTCAGGACACTCCGGGGACATCAGCCCCAGCATTTT.